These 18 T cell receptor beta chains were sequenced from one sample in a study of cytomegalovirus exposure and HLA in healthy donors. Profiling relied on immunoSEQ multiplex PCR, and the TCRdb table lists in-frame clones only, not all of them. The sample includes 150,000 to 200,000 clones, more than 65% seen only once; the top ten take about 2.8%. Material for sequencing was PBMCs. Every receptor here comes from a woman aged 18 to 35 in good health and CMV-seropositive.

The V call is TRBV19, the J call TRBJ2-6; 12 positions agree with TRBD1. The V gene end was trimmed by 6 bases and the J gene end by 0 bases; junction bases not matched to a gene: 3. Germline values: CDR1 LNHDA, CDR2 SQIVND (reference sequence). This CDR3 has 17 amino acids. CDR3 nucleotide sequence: TGTGCCAGTAGGGGACAGGGGGCCTTCTCTGGGGCCAACGTCCTGACTTTC. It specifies CASRGQGAFSGANVLTF.

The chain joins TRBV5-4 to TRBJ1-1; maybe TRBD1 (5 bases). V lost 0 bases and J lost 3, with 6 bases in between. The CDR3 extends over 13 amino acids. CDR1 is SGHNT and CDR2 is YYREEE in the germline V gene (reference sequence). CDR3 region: CASSLGGDTEAFF. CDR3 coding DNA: TGTGCCAGCAGCTTGGGGGGGGACACTGAAGCTTTCTTT. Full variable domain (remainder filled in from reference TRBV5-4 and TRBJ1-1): ETGVTQSPTHLIKTRGQQVTLRCSSQSGHNTVSWYQQALGQGPQFIFQYYREEENGRGNFPPRFSGLQFPNYSSELNVNALELDDSALYLCASSLGGDTEAFFGQGTRLTVV.

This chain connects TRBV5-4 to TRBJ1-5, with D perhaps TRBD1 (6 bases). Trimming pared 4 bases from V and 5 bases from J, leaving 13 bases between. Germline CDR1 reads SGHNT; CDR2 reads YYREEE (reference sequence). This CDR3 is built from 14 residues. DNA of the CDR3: TGTGCCAGCAGCCCACTGACAGGCGATCAGCCCCAGCATTTT. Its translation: CASSPLTGDQPQHF.

For the CDR3, the DNA is TGCGCCAGCAGCTCCGGACAGGGGGCTGGAGATACGCAGTATTTT. Protein product: CASSSGQGAGDTQYF. The chain uses TRBV5-1 and TRBJ2-3; TRBD1 matches 11 bases. This CDR3 has 15 amino acids. Germline V lookup: CDR1 SGHRS, CDR2 YFSETQ. Trimming removed 3 bases from V and 5 bases from J; junction bases left unmatched: 5. Based on the CDR3 plus reference TRBV5-1 and TRBJ2-3, the full variable domain is KAGVTQTPRYLIKTRGQQVTLSCSPISGHRSVSWYQQTPGQGLQFLFEYFSETQRNKGNFPGRFSGRQFSNSRSEMNVSTLELGDSALYLCASSSGQGAGDTQYFGPGTRLTVL.

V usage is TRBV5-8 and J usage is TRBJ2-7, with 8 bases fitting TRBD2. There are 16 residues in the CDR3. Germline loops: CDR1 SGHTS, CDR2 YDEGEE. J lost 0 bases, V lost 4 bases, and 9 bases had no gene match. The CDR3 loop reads CASSPTSGQLSYEQYF. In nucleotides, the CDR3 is TGTGCCAGCAGCCCCACTAGCGGCCAGCTCTCCTACGAGCAGTACTTC.

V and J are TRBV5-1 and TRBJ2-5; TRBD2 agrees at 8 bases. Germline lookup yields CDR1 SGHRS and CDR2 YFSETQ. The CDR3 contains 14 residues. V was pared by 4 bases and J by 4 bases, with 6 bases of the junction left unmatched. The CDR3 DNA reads TGCGCCAGCAGCGCCGGGAGGGCTGGAGAGACCCAGTACTTC. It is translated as CASSAGRAGETQYF.

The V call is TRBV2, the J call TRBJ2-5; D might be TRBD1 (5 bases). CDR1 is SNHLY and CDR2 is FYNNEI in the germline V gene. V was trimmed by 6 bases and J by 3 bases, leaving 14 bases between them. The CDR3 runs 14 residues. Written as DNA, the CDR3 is TGTGCCAGCAGAGCAGGGTCGTGGGAAGAGACCCAGTACTTC. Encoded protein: CASRAGSWEETQYF. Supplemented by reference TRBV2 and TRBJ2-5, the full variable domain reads EPEVTQTPSHQVTQMGQEVILRCVPISNHLYFYWYRQILGQKVEFLVSFYNNEISEKSEIFDDQFSVERPDGSNFTLKIRSTKLEDSAMYFCASRAGSWEETQYFGPGTRLLVL.

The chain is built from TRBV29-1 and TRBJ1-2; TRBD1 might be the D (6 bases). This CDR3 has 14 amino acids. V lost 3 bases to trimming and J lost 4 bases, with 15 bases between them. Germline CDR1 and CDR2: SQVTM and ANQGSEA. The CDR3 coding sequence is TGCAGCGTTGACGAGACGACAGGCTCCTATGGCTACACCTTC. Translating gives CSVDETTGSYGYTF.

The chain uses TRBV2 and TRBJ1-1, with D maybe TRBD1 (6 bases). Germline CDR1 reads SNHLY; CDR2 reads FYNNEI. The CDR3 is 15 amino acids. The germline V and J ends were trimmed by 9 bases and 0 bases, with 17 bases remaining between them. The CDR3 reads CARSTQQGMNTEAFF. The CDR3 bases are TGTGCCAGATCCACCCAACAGGGCATGAACACTGAAGCTTTCTTT. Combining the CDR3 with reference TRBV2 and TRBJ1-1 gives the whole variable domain EPEVTQTPSHQVTQMGQEVILRCVPISNHLYFYWYRQILGQKVEFLVSFYNNEISEKSEIFDDQFSVERPDGSNFTLKIRSTKLEDSAMYFCARSTQQGMNTEAFFGQGTRLTVV.

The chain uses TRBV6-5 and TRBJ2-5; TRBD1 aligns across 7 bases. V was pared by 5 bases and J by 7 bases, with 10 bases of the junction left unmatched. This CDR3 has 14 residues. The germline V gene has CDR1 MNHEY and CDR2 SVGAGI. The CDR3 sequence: CASSTGTAWGTQYF. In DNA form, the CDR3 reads TGTGCCAGCAGTACGGGGACAGCTTGGGGGACCCAGTACTTC.

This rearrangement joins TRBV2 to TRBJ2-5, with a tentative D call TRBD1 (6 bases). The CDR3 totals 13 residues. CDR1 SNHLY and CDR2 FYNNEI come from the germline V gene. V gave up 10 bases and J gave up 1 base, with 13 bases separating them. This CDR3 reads CATRTAFQETQYF. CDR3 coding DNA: TGTGCCACCCGGACAGCTTTCCAAGAGACCCAGTACTTC.

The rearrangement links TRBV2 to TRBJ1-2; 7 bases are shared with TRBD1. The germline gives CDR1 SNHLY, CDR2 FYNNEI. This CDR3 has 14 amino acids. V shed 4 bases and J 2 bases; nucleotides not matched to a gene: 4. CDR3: CASSAGGQNYGYTF. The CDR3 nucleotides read TGTGCCAGCAGTGCAGGGGGGCAGAACTATGGCTACACCTTC.

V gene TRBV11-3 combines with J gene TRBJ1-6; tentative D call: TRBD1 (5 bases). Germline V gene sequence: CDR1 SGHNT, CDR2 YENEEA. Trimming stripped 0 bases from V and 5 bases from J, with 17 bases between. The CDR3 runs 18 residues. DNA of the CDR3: TGTGCCAGCAGCTTAGATCCCGGCAGGGATGGTCATAATTCACCCCTCCACTTT. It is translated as CASSLDPGRDGHNSPLHF.

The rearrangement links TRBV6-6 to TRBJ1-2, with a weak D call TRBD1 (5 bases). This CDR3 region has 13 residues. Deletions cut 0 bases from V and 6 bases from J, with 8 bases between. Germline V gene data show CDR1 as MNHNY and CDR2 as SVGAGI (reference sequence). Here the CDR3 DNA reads TGTGCCAGCAGTTACTCGGGGGGGGATGGCTACACCTTC. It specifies CASSYSGGDGYTF.

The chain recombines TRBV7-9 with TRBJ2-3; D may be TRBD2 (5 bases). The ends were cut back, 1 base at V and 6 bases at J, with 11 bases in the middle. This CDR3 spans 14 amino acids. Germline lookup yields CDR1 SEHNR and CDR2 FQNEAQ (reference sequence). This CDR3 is CASSLETRRDTQYF. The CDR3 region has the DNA TGTGCCAGCAGCTTAGAGACCCGGAGGGATACGCAGTATTTT. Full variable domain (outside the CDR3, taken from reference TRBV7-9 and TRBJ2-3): DTGVSQNPRHKITKRGQNVTFRCDPISEHNRLYWYRQTLGQGPEFLTYFQNEAQLEKSRLLSDRFSAERPKGSFSTLEIQRTEQGDSAMYLCASSLETRRDTQYFGPGTRLTVL.

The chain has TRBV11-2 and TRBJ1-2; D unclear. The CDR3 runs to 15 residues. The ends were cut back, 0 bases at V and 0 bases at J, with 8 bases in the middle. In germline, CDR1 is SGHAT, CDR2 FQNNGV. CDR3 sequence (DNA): TGTGCCAGCAGCTTAGAATCTCCAGCTAACTATGGCTACACCTTC. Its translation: CASSLESPANYGYTF.

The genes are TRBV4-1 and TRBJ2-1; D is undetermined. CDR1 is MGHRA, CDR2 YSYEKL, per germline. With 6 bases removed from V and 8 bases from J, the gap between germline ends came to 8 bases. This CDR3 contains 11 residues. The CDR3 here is CASRTADEQFF. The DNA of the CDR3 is TGCGCCAGCAGAACGGCGGATGAGCAGTTCTTC.

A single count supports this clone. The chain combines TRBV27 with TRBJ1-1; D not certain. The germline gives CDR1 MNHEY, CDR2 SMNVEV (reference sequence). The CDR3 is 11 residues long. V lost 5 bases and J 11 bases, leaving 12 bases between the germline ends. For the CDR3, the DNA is TGTGCCAGCAGTACCCGTTCCGAGGCTTTCTTT. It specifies CASSTRSEAFF.